This T cell receptor beta chain was captured in a study of tumor-infiltrating lymphocytes in primary liver carcinoma. This clonotype has a single count. Being one base from a much bigger clone, this may be a read error. DNA and RNA were both co-extracted from 20-30 mg of bulk tissue that had not been sorted. Every tumor was sampled at five separate regions. TCR beta cDNA was reverse-transcribed from approximately 0.45 ug of total RNA. The reaction used a constant-region primer and ProtoScript II reverse transcriptase. Nested multiplex PCR, run for three rounds with slightly modified ARM-PCR, yielded TCR beta libraries. MiXCR was run by TCRdb on the multiplex PCR reads, yielding one entry per CDR3 protein. Among roughly 120,000 distinct CDR3 sequences listed, 60% to 70% were seen once. Sequencing was done on a sample of liver tumor tissue from sampling region 1. Described subset: tumor region T1, superior pole. The clonotype comes from a woman in her sixties or seventies with primary liver carcinoma and hepatitis B virus infection.

CDR3 sequence (DNA): TGTGCCGGCAGCTCCAGACCAGCCTACGAGCAGTACTTC. This gives the protein CAGSSRPAYEQYF. The rearrangement links TRBV5-4 to TRBJ2-7, with D hard to call. Germline loops: CDR1 SGHNT, CDR2 YYREEE (reference sequence). The CDR3 has 13 residues. Combining the CDR3 with reference TRBV5-4 and TRBJ2-7 gives the whole variable domain ETGVTQSPTHLIKTRGQQVTLRCSSQSGHNTVSWYQQALGQGPQFIFQYYREEENGRGNFPPRFSGLQFPNYSSELNVNALELDDSALYLCAGSSRPAYEQYFGPGTRLTVT.